This TCR beta chain was documented in a study of cytomegalovirus exposure and HLA in healthy donors. The CDR3 covers 13 residues. The germline gives CDR1 MNHEY, CDR2 SMNVEV (reference sequence). The V gene end was trimmed by 8 bases and the J gene end by 3 bases; junction bases not matched to a gene: 6. Study observations and caveats: Associated with cytomegalovirus, according to the listing, were 150 to 200 TCR beta chains. The HLA-A and HLA-B alleles of most subjects were reportedly predicted accurately from TCR beta sequences. Most TCR sequences were rare, but some public TCRs occurred in many donors.

Primers: 60 Vbeta forward and 13 Jbeta reverse. Some clones are missing from TCRdb's copy, which holds only in-frame ones; the method was immunoSEQ multiplex PCR. This sample has approximately 86,000 clones; about 85% occur once, and the top ten carry 6.5% to 9%. As for this clone: Its specificity is unknown.

Donors were ostensibly healthy at sampling, although undocumented immune exposures were probable. This TCR came from a man aged 40-55 years in good health and CMV-seropositive. The sequencing sample was made of PBMCs. The rearrangement joins TRBV27 to TRBJ2-7; 8 bases are a match to TRBD1. The CDR3 here is CASGRDRHYEQYF. CDR3 bases: TGTGCCAGCGGACGGGACAGGCACTACGAGCAGTACTTC.